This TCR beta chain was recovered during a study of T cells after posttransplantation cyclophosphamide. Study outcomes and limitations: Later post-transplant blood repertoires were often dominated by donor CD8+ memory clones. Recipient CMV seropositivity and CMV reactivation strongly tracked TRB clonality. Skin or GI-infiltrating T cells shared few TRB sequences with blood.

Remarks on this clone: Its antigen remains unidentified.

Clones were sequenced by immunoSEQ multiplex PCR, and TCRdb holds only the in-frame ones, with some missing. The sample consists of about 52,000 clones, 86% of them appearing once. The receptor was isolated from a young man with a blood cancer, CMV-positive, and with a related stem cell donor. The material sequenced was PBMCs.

The CDR3 nucleotides read TGTGCCAGCAGCTTAGAGGTTGGACTAGCGGGTTACGAGCAGTACTTC. The encoded protein is CASSLEVGLAGYEQYF. The chain recombines TRBV7-2 with TRBJ2-7; TRBD2 matches 11 bases. Germline CDR1 is SGHTA and CDR2 is FQGNSA. The CDR3 spans 16 residues. The V gene end was trimmed by 1 base and the J gene end by 4 bases; junction bases not matched to a gene: 6. Supplemented by reference TRBV7-2 and TRBJ2-7, the full variable domain reads GAGVSQSPSNKVTEKGKDVELRCDPISGHTALYWYRQSLGQGLEFLIYFQGNSAPDKSGLPSDRFSAERTGGSVSTLTIQRTQQEDSAVYLCASSLEVGLAGYEQYFGPGTRLTVT.